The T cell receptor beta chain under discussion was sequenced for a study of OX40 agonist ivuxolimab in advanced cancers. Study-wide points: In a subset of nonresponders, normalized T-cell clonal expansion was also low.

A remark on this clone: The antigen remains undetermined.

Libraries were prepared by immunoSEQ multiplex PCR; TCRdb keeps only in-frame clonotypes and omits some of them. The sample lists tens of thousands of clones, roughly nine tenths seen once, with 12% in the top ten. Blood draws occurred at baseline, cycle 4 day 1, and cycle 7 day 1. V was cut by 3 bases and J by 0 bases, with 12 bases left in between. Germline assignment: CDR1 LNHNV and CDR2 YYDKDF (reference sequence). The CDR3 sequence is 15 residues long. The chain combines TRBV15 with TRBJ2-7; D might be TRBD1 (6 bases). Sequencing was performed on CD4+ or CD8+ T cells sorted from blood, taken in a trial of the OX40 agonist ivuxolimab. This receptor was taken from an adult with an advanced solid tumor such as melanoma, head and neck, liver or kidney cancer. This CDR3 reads CATSSRDTYSYEQYF. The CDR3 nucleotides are TGTGCCACCAGCAGTCGGGACACGTACTCCTACGAGCAGTACTTC.